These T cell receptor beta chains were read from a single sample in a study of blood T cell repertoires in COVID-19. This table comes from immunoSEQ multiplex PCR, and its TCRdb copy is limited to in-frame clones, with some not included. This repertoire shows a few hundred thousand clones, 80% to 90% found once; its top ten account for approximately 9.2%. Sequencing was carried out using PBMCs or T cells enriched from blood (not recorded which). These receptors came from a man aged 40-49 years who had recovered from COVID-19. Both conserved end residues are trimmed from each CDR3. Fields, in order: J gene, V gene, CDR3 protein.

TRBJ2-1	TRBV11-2	ASSSRQGSYNEQF
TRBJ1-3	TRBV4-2	ASSQGQDAGNTIY
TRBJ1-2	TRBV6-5	ASHTGGSGYGYT
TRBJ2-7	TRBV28	ASRQTSGADEQY
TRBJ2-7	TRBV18	ASSLGDREQY
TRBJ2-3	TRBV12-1	ASSFVASGGFTDTQY
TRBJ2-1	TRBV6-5	ASTLGTSGSNEQF
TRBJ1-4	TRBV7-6	ASSLVGGTNEKLF
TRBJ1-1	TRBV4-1	ASSQAVGHANTEAF
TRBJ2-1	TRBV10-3	AISEGGPQF
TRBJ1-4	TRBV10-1	ASRGQDEKLF
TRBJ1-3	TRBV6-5	ASSYAGGVSGNTIY
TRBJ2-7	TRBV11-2	ASSFRTSGSTSEQY
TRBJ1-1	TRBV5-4	ASSLGGENTEAF
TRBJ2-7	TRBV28	ASSPGGVAYEQY
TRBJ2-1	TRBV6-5	ASKTSGGYNEQF
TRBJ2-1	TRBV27	ASEVGDEQF
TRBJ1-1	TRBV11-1	ASSLVLGTGKGF